Described below is a single T cell receptor beta chain sequence and its context. The antigen remains unidentified. The missing conserved phenylalanine or tryptophan at the end of this CDR3 makes a read error likely. This sample was included in a study of prognosis after radiotherapy for stage I lung cancer. At the level of the study: Patients with newly diagnosed primary stage I lung tumors numbered approximately 13, with about 5 others having oligometastatic NSCLC after surgical resection of the primary tumor. General study findings and limits: Before stereotactic body radiation therapy the median unique TCR clone count was roughly 10,000, and afterwards it fell to more than 5,500. Lower post-radiation Shannon entropy was seen in patients who went on to develop distant metastases. In the expanded TCR clones, tumor specificity was not determined.

Multiplex PCR, run in two rounds, amplified TCR beta CDR3 from genomic DNA. Individual primers that were specific to each TRBV and TRBJ gene served in first-round PCR. TCRdb reanalysed the multiplex PCR reads using MiXCR and keeps one entry per CDR3 protein. The data hold about 18,000 distinct CDR3 sequences, with about three fifths observed a single time. Germline V gene sequence: CDR1 SNHLY, CDR2 FYNNEI. The CDR3 loop spans 14 amino acids. The J segment lost 1 base and the V segment lost 4 bases, leaving 0 bases of the junction unmatched. This TCR was recovered from a donor of 50 years or more with non-small cell lung cancer. The chain employs TRBV2 and TRBJ2-3, with 9 bases that match TRBD1. Material: PBMCs, obtained before or after stereotactic body radiation therapy (not recorded which). CDR3 residues: CASSGTGGTDTQYL. CDR3 DNA sequence: TGTGCCAGCAGTGGGACAGGGGGCACAGATACGCAGTATCTT.